The entry that follows covers one T cell receptor beta chain sequence. The data stem from a study of control samples from healthy donors and cancer patients. The CDR3 length is 18 residues. The germline CDR1 and CDR2 sequences are MNHEY and SMNVEV (reference sequence). V was pared by 8 bases and J by 0 bases, with 23 bases between. Some clones are missing from TCRdb's copy, which holds only in-frame ones; the method was immunoSEQ multiplex PCR. The sample yields roughly 93,000 clones, approximately 88% seen once. The sample comprised PBMCs. The sequence was collected from a woman aged 50 to 60 with colorectal cancer. This chain uses TRBV27 with TRBJ1-3, with D tentatively TRBD1 (5 bases). CDR3 protein: CASEGSDRPATSGNTIYF. Here the CDR3 DNA reads TGTGCCAGCGAGGGGTCCGACCGACCCGCCACCTCTGGAAACACCATATATTTT.